The 8 T cell receptor beta chains in this list originate from one sample, sequenced in a study of cytomegalovirus exposure and HLA in healthy donors. The PCR used 60 Vbeta and 13 Jbeta primers. Libraries were prepared by immunoSEQ multiplex PCR; TCRdb keeps only in-frame clonotypes and omits some of them. Here the sample spans 100,000 to 150,000 clones, approximately 8.9% being singletons. The sequenced sample was PBMCs. These receptors came from a woman in her forties in good health and CMV-seropositive.

The V call is TRBV5-1, the J call TRBJ2-1; 11 bases are shared with TRBD2. V was pared by 6 bases and J by 4 bases, with 3 bases of the junction left unmatched. The length of the CDR3 is 14 residues. Germline CDR1 is SGHRS and CDR2 is YFSETQ. The CDR3 bases are TGCGCCAGCACCCTAGCGGGGGGTTACAATGAGCAGTTCTTC. As protein: CASTLAGGYNEQFF.

In its sample, this clone was seen a few times. The chain uses TRBV7-2 and TRBJ1-2; a weak D match, TRBD1 (5 bases). With 1 base removed from V and 3 bases from J, the gap between germline ends came to 12 bases. Germline CDR1 is SGHTA and CDR2 is FQGNSA. The CDR3 is 15 amino acids. As DNA, the CDR3 is TGTGCCAGCAGCTTAGTAAGGGGCCGAGACTATGGCTACACCTTC. Its protein product is CASSLVRGRDYGYTF.

CDR3 DNA sequence: TGTGCCAGCTCACCTGAGCTAGCGGGGGGGCCGGCAGATACGCAGTATTTT. This encodes CASSPELAGGPADTQYF. V gene TRBV18 combines with J gene TRBJ2-3; TRBD2 matches at 12 bases. The CDR3 contains 17 residues. CDR1 is KGHSH, CDR2 LQKENI, per germline. V shed 3 bases and J 4 bases; nucleotides not matched to a gene: 8.

This clone occurred a few times. This chain connects TRBV6-5 to TRBJ1-5; D not resolved. V lost 2 bases and J 7 bases, leaving 9 bases between the germline ends. The germline gives CDR1 MNHEY, CDR2 SVGAGI. The CDR3 consists of 13 residues. CDR3 sequence: CASSYRGGQPQHF. The CDR3 DNA reads as TGTGCCAGCAGTTACCGGGGAGGCCAGCCCCAGCATTTT.

In this sample, this clone turned up a few times. The J gene is TRBJ2-1, the V gene TRBV7-9; TRBD2 might be the D (6 bases). V was pared by 5 bases and J by 5 bases, with 13 bases between. CDR3 size: 14 residues. CDR1 and CDR2 (germline): SEHNR, FQNEAQ (reference sequence). CDR3 amino acids: CASSPTRGNNEQFF. CDR3 DNA sequence: TGTGCCAGCAGCCCAACGCGGGGTAACAATGAGCAGTTCTTC.

The chain combines TRBV5-6 with TRBJ2-5; 15 bases are shared with TRBD2. The germline V gene has CDR1 SGHDT and CDR2 YYEEEE. The CDR3 consists of 15 residues. The V and J ends lost 4 bases and 5 bases, in that order; junction bases with no gene match: 3. CDR3 residues: CASSNGLAGGETQYF. The CDR3 DNA is TGTGCCAGCAGCAACGGACTAGCGGGGGGGGAGACCCAGTACTTC.

This clone turned up a few times. The chain links TRBV6-1 to TRBJ1-5; D unclear. The V and J ends lost 6 bases and 0 bases respectively, with 6 bases between them. The germline V gene encodes CDR1 MNHNS and CDR2 SASEGT. The CDR3 loop spans 13 amino acids. DNA for the CDR3: TGTGCCAGCAGCCCCGTTAGCAATCAGCCCCAGCATTTT. Its translation: CASSPVSNQPQHF.

This clone was seen a handful of times. V and J are TRBV6-1 and TRBJ1-1, with D uncertain. This CDR3 comprises 13 residues. V dropped 3 bases and J dropped 3 bases, with 8 bases sitting between them. Germline V gene data show CDR1 as MNHNS and CDR2 as SASEGT. CDR3 in DNA: TGTGCCAGCAGTGACGAGTATCACACTGAAGCTTTCTTT. Protein sequence: CASSDEYHTEAFF.